One and the same sample provided the 25 T cell receptor beta chains below, sequenced in a study of blood T cell repertoires in COVID-19. Method: immunoSEQ multiplex PCR; TCRdb's copy keeps in-frame clones and lacks some. The sample holds around 200,000 clones, 80% to 90% seen once. Sequenced material: peripheral blood. The receptors here all came from a man in his 60s with acute or convalescent COVID-19.

This chain uses TRBV9 with TRBJ1-6; D not resolved. Trimming removed 4 bases from V and 5 bases from J, with 10 bases in between. The CDR3 runs to 14 residues. CDR1 and CDR2 (germline): SGDLS, YYNGEE. Here the CDR3 DNA reads TGTGCCAGCAGCTCCGGCAGGAATAATTCACCCCTCCACTTT. Translating gives CASSSGRNNSPLHF.

The genes are TRBV7-9 and TRBJ1-2; TRBD1 is a possible D gene (6 bases). The germline V gene has CDR1 SEHNR and CDR2 FQNEAQ (reference sequence). This CDR3 has 14 amino acids. Trimming took off 5 bases at V and 7 bases at J, with 17 bases between the two ends. The CDR3 bases are TGTGCCAGCAGCCCCGGGGGGCCCAGGGGTGGCTACACCTTC. This encodes CASSPGGPRGGYTF.

This clone has a handful of counts. This chain connects TRBV28 to TRBJ1-1; 7 nucleotides agree with TRBD1. Germline CDR1 reads MDHEN; CDR2 reads SYDVKM. Losses at the gene ends were 5 bases for V and 4 bases for J; bases not matched to a gene: 13. CDR3 length: 16 residues. The CDR3 spells CASSPRQGGRGTEAFF. CDR3 nucleotides: TGTGCCAGCAGTCCCCGACAGGGAGGTAGGGGCACTGAAGCTTTCTTT.

The count of this clone is one. The V call is TRBV4-1, the J call TRBJ2-7, with 10 bases matching TRBD1. This CDR3 has 16 residues. The germline V gene encodes CDR1 MGHRA and CDR2 YSYEKL. V was clipped by 0 bases and J by 7 bases; unmatched bases: 9. CDR3 residues: CASSQDPGQGPGEQYF. The CDR3 nucleotides read TGCGCCAGCAGCCAAGATCCGGGACAGGGGCCTGGGGAGCAGTACTTC.

This clone showed up just once. This chain links TRBV5-4 with TRBJ1-4; the match to TRBD1 covers 10 bases. V shed 0 bases, J shed 7 bases, and the junction held 3 bases outside the gene matches. Germline values: CDR1 SGHNT, CDR2 YYREEE (reference sequence). CDR3 length equals 15 residues. CDR3 in amino acids: CASSLGGTGVEKLFF. In DNA form, the CDR3 reads TGTGCCAGCAGCTTGGGGGGGACAGGGGTTGAAAAACTGTTTTTT.

The table lists this clone with a few counts. The chain has TRBV7-9 and TRBJ2-7, with D maybe TRBD1 (6 bases). This CDR3 comprises 12 residues. CDR1 is SEHNR and CDR2 is FQNEAQ in the germline V gene (reference sequence). V was clipped by 8 bases and J by 4 bases, with 12 bases between them. The CDR3 protein is CASARQGYEQYF. CDR3 coding DNA: TGTGCCAGCGCTAGGCAGGGGTACGAGCAGTACTTC.

CDR3 sequence (DNA): TGTGCCAGCAGCTTAACCGGACTAGACGGGACCCAGTACTTC. Residues: CASSLTGLDGTQYF. The rearrangement joins TRBV7-3 to TRBJ2-5, with 7 bases lining up with TRBD2. Germline V gene data show CDR1 as SGHTA and CDR2 as FQGTGA. This CDR3 region has 14 residues. Trimming cost V 0 bases and J 7 bases; bases outside gene matches: 5.

The gene calls are TRBV6-5 and TRBJ2-7; 9 positions match TRBD1. From germline, CDR1 is MNHEY and CDR2 SVGAGI. V shed 8 bases and J 6 bases; nucleotides not matched to a gene: 8. The CDR3 runs 13 residues. The CDR3 DNA follows: TGTGCCAGCTTACGGACAGGGGTGTCCGAGCAGTACTTC. Protein product: CASLRTGVSEQYF.

This clone has a single count. V usage is TRBV6-5 and J usage is TRBJ2-7; TRBD2 matches at 8 bases. The CDR3 is 15 residues long. The junction had 9 bases not matched to a gene; V was cut back by 8 bases and J by 0 bases. CDR1 is MNHEY, CDR2 SVGAGI, per germline. CDR3 sequence (DNA): TGTGCCAGCGCGGCGGGGGGCACGAGCTCCTACGAGCAGTACTTC. It translates to CASAAGGTSSYEQYF.

J is TRBJ1-5 and V is TRBV27, with 8 bases matching TRBD1. The germline V gene has CDR1 MNHEY and CDR2 SMNVEV (reference sequence). The CDR3 contains 16 residues. V gave up 5 bases and J gave up 4 bases; unmatched junction bases: 10. This CDR3 reads CASSPILQGGNQPQHF. The CDR3 nucleotides read TGTGCCAGCAGTCCGATACTACAGGGGGGAAATCAGCCCCAGCATTTT.

The rearrangement uses TRBV5-1 and TRBJ1-6, with a possible D match to TRBD1 (5 bases). From germline, CDR1 is SGHRS and CDR2 YFSETQ. V lost 2 bases and J 3 bases, leaving 9 bases between the germline ends. The CDR3 totals 15 residues. The DNA for the CDR3 is TGCGCCAGCAGCTTCAGCGGGGGCTATAATTCACCCCTCCACTTT. It encodes CASSFSGGYNSPLHF.

The V call is TRBV7-6, the J call TRBJ2-2; 9 bases are shared with TRBD1. This CDR3 is built from 16 residues. V lost 6 bases, J lost 1 base, and 6 bases stayed unmatched. Germline CDR1 reads SGHVS; CDR2 reads FNYEAQ. The CDR3 spells CASRPGTGLNTGELFF. DNA for the CDR3: TGTGCCAGCAGACCCGGGACAGGGCTGAACACCGGGGAGCTGTTTTTT.

This sequence joins TRBV5-5 and TRBJ1-2, with TRBD1 matching 12 bases. The CDR3 contains 14 residues. Germline CDR1 is SGHKS and CDR2 is YYEKEE (reference sequence). J was trimmed by 8 bases and V by 4 bases; bases with no gene match: 6. DNA of the CDR3: TGTGCCAGCAGCCCGGGACAGGGGGCCTTCGGCTACACCTTC. This encodes CASSPGQGAFGYTF.

The gene calls are TRBV28 and TRBJ2-5, with TRBD2 matching 8 bases. This CDR3 is built from 16 residues. The junction had 10 bases not matched to a gene; V was cut back by 6 bases and J by 1 base. Germline loops: CDR1 MDHEN, CDR2 SYDVKM. Here the CDR3 DNA reads TGTGCCAGCAGCGGTAGCGGGAAACCAATCCAAGAGACCCAGTACTTC. Amino acid sequence: CASSGSGKPIQETQYF.

This clone was detected ten times or more. The same CDR3 can be traced to other DNA sequences in this sample. V is TRBV27 and J is TRBJ1-6; maybe TRBD1 (6 bases). The ends were cut back, 5 bases at V and 8 bases at J, with 16 bases in the middle. CDR3 size: 15 residues. The germline gives CDR1 MNHEY, CDR2 SMNVEV (reference sequence). The CDR3 is CASSIGVRGDSPLHF. As DNA, the CDR3 is TGTGCCAGCAGTATAGGGGTCAGGGGCGATTCACCCCTCCACTTT.

The chain recombines TRBV7-2 with TRBJ2-7; D perhaps matches TRBD1 (5 bases). Trimming took 1 base from V and 0 from J, leaving 7 bases between them. Germline V gene data show CDR1 as SGHTA and CDR2 as FQGNSA. This CDR3 has 14 residues. The CDR3 spells CASSLGRDSYEQYF. In DNA form, the CDR3 reads TGTGCCAGCAGCTTAGGCAGGGACTCCTACGAGCAGTACTTC.

The rearrangement joins TRBV16 to TRBJ1-2; TRBD1 might be the D (5 bases). Germline assignment: CDR1 KGHSY and CDR2 FQNENV. This CDR3 spans 16 amino acids. Trimming shortened V by 0 bases and J by 3 bases, and 14 bases separated the two germline ends. CDR3: CASSQSGRGKDYGYTF. CDR3 DNA sequence: TGTGCCAGCAGCCAATCGGGGCGGGGAAAGGACTATGGCTACACCTTC.

This rearrangement joins TRBV28 to TRBJ2-3; D perhaps matches TRBD2 (7 bases). Germline CDR1 and CDR2: MDHEN and SYDVKM. The CDR3 length is 15 residues. The ends were cut back, 8 bases at V and 2 bases at J, with 17 bases in the middle. The CDR3 loop is CASLGGALTTDTQYF. In nucleotides, the CDR3 is TGTGCCAGCCTTGGGGGGGCATTGACCACAGATACGCAGTATTTT. The full variable domain, in which reference TRBV28 and TRBJ2-3 provide the parts outside the CDR3, is DVKVTQSSRYLVKRTGEKVFLECVQDMDHENMFWYRQDPGLGLRLIYFSYDVKMKEKGDIPEGYSVSREKKERFSLILESASTNQTSMYLCASLGGALTTDTQYFGPGTRLTVL.

The chain recombines TRBV7-3 with TRBJ2-5, with 8 bases fitting TRBD2. Unmatched junction bases numbered 7, after V lost 3 bases and J lost 4 bases. This CDR3 has 15 amino acids. Germline V CDR1 and CDR2: SGHTA, FQGTGA. In DNA form, the CDR3 reads TGTGCCAGCAGCTTGGGTAGCGGGAACCGAGAGACCCAGTACTTC. It is translated as CASSLGSGNRETQYF.

This sequence joins TRBV5-1 and TRBJ1-2, with D possibly being TRBD1 (6 bases). V lost 0 bases to trimming and J lost 4 bases, with 13 bases between them. The CDR3 runs to 15 residues. CDR1 and CDR2 from the germline V gene are SGHRS and YFSETQ. The chain's CDR3 is CASSLDGTRGYGYTF. The CDR3 DNA is TGCGCCAGCAGCTTGGACGGCACCAGGGGCTATGGCTACACCTTC.

This chain links TRBV30 with TRBJ1-5; D gene unclear. Germline V gene data show CDR1 as GTSNPN and CDR2 as SVGIG (reference sequence). Trimming took 0 bases from V and 6 from J, leaving 9 bases between them. CDR3 length: 13 amino acids. CDR3 in DNA: TGTGCCTGGAGTGTGAGGGTTGGTCAGCCCCAGCATTTT. This encodes CAWSVRVGQPQHF.

The chain recombines TRBV11-2 with TRBJ2-7; TRBD2 matches at 11 bases. The CDR3 totals 19 residues. After removal of 1 base from V and 1 base from J, the junction contained 12 bases not matched to a gene. The germline CDR1 and CDR2 sequences are SGHAT and FQNNGV. The CDR3 coding sequence is TGTGCCAGCAGCTTAGCTGCTCGGACTAGCGGGTATGCATCCTACGAGCAGTACTTC. It encodes CASSLAARTSGYASYEQYF.

The genes are TRBV6-6 and TRBJ1-2; 7 bases are a match to TRBD1. The CDR3 length is 13 residues. CDR1 is MNHNY, CDR2 SVGAGI, per germline (reference sequence). Trimming removed 6 bases from V and 7 bases from J; junction bases left unmatched: 8. CDR3 loop: CASSQIQGSGYTF. The CDR3 region has the DNA TGTGCCAGCAGCCAAATACAGGGGTCTGGCTACACCTTC.

The CDR3 region is CASSGTSGSTDTQYF. The CDR3 DNA is TGTGCCAGCAGTGGGACTAGCGGGAGCACAGATACGCAGTATTTT. This chain joins TRBV2 and TRBJ2-3; TRBD2 agrees at 11 bases. Germline lookup yields CDR1 SNHLY and CDR2 FYNNEI. The CDR3 consists of 15 residues. The V and J ends lost 4 bases and 0 bases, in that order; junction bases with no gene match: 0.

V gene TRBV3-1 (or the pseudogene TRBV3-2) combines with J gene TRBJ2-1; tentatively, D is TRBD1 (6 bases). The V and J ends lost 1 base and 7 bases respectively, with 17 bases between them. Germline V gene data show CDR1 as LGHDT and CDR2 as YNNKEL (reference sequence). The CDR3 spans 16 residues. The CDR3 coding sequence is TGTGCCAGCAGCCAAGGGGTCATCTCCCAGGGGAATGAGCAGTTCTTC. This encodes CASSQGVISQGNEQFF.